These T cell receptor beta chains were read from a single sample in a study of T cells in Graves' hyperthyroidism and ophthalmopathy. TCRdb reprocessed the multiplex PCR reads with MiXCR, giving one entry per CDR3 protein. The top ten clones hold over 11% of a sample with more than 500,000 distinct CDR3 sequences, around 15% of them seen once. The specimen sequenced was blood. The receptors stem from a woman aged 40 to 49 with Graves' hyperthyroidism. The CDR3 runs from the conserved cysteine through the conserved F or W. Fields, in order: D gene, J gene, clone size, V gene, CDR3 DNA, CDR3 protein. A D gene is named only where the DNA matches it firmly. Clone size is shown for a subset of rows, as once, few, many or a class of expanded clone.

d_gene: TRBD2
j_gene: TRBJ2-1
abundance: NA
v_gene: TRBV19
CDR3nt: TGTGCCAGTAGTATCCACTGGGGGGGCTACAATGAGCAGTTCTTC
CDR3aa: CASSIHWGGYNEQFF

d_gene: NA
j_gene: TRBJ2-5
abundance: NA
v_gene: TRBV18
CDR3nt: TGTGCCAGCTCACCCTCTCAGGGAGAGACCCAGTACTTC
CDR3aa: CASSPSQGETQYF

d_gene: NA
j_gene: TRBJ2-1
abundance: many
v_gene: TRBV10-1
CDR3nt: TGCGCCAGCAGTGAAGGCGAAAGCCCGTCGGATGAGCAGTTCTTC
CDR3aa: CASSEGESPSDEQFF

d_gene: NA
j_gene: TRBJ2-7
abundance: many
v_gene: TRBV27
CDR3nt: TGTGCCAGCAGTTTCACAGGGACCTACGAGCAGTACTTC
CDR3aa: CASSFTGTYEQYF

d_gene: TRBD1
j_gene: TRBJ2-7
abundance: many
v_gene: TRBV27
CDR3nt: TGTGCCAGCAGCCACACAGGGGGCCACGAGCAGTACTTC
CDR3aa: CASSHTGGHEQYF

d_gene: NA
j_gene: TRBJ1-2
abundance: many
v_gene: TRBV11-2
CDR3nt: TGTGCCAGCAGCTTAGAGGGGGCCTTCTATGGCTACACCTTC
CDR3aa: CASSLEGAFYGYTF

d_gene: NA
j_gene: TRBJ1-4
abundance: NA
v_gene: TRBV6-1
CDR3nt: TGTGCCAGCAGTAGTCAGGGAGTGATTAATGAAAAACTGTTTTTT
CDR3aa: CASSSQGVINEKLFF

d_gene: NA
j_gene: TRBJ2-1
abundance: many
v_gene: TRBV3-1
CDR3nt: TGTGCCAGCTCGACAGGTAGCTCCTACAATGAGCAGTTCTTC
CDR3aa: CASSTGSSYNEQFF

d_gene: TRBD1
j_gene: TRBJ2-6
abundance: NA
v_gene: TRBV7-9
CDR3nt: TGTGCCAGCAGCCCCGGGACAGTCTTTACTGGGGCCAACGTCCTGACTTTC
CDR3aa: CASSPGTVFTGANVLTF

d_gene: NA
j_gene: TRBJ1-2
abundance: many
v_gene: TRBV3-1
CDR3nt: TGTGCCAGCAGCCACGGGGAAGTAGGGTATGGCTACACCTTC
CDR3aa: CASSHGEVGYGYTF

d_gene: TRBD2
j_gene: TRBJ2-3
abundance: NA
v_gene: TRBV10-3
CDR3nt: TGTGCCATTCCACTAGCGGATAGCACAGATACGCAGTATTTT
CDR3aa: CAIPLADSTDTQYF

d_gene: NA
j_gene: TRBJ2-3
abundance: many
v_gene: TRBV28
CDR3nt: TGTGCCAGCAGTTCGCCGGGACCAAGCACAGATACGCAGTATTTT
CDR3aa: CASSSPGPSTDTQYF

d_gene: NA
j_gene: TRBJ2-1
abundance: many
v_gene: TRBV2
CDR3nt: TGTGCCAGCAGTGCCCTAGACGGCAATGAGCAGTTCTTC
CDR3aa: CASSALDGNEQFF

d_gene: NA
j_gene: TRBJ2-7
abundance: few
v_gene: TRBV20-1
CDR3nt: TGCAGTGCTAATCCCCGACTTGGGGGCTACGAGCAGTACTTC
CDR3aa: CSANPRLGGYEQYF

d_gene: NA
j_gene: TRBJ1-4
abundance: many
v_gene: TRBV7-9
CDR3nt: TGTGCCAGCAGCTTAGGCAGGGCAACTAATGAAAAACTGTTTTTT
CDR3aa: CASSLGRATNEKLFF

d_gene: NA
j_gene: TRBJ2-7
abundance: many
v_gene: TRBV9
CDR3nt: TGTGCCAGCAGCGTAGCTTCTGGGGCGGACTACGAGCAGTACTTC
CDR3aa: CASSVASGADYEQYF

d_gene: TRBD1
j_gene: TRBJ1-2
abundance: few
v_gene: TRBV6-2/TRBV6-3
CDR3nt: TGTGCCAGTTTTCCGGGACAGGGTTATGGCTACACCTTC
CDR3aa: CASFPGQGYGYTF

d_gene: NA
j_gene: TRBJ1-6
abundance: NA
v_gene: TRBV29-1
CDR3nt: TGCAGCGCCCGAGGGCAGGGGACAAATTCACCCCTCCACTTT
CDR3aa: CSARGQGTNSPLHF

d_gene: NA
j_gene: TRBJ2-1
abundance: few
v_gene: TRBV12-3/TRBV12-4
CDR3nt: TGTGCCAGCAGTTTCGGAGGGGCGGGTAGCAATGAGCAGTTCTTC
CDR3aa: CASSFGGAGSNEQFF

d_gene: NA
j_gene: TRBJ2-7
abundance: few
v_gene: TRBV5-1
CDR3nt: TGCGCCAGCAGCCTGAACCCAGTGCAGGTTTCCTACGAGCAGTACTTC
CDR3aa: CASSLNPVQVSYEQYF

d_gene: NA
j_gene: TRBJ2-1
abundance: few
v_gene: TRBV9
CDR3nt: TGTGCCAGCAGCGTAGGGGGTCCGAGCTCCTACAATGAGCAGTTCTTC
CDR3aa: CASSVGGPSSYNEQFF

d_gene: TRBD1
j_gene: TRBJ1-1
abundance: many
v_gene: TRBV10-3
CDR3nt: TGTGCCATCAGAACAGGACAGGTGAACACTGAAGCTTTCTTT
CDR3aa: CAIRTGQVNTEAFF

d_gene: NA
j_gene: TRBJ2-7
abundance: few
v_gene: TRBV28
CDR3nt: TGTGCCAGCCGTCTCTCCTACGGGCAGTACTTC
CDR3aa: CASRLSYGQYF

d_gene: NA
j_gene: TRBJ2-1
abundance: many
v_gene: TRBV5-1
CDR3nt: TGCGCCAGCAGCTGGCGGCGTGGTTTGAGCGATGAGCAGTTCTTC
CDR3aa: CASSWRRGLSDEQFF

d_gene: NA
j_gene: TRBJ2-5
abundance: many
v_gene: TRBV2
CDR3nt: TGTGCCAGCAGTGATCAACAGGGGCGGGGGGAAGAGACCCAGTACTTC
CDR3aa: CASSDQQGRGEETQYF

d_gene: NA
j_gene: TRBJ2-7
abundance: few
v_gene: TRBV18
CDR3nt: TGTGCCAGCTCAGGGCAGACTTTCTACGAGCAGTACTTC
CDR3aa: CASSGQTFYEQYF

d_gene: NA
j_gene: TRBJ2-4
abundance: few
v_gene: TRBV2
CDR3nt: TGTGCCAGCAGGGAACTCGTAAAAGACGGAAAAAACATTCAGTACTTC
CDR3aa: CASRELVKDGKNIQYF

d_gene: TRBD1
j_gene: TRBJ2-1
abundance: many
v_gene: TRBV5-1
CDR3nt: TGCGCCAGCAGCTTAAGACAGGGTACTCACAATGAGCAGTTCTTC
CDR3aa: CASSLRQGTHNEQFF

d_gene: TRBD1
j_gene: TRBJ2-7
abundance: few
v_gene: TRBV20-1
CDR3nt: TGCAGTGCTAGATACAGGGGCCCCTACGAGCAGTACTTC
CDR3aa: CSARYRGPYEQYF

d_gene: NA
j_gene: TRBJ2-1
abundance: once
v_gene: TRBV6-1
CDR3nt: TGTGCCAGCACCCAGGACGGGACGGATGAGCAGTTCTTC
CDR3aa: CASTQDGTDEQFF

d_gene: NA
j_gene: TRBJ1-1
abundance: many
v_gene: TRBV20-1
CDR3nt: TGCAGTGCTAGAGACCAGACGGTGAAGCTTTTCTTT
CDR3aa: CSARDQTVKLFF

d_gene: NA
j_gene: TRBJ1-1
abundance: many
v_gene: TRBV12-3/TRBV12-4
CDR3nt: TGTGCCAGCAGAACCTCCGGGACGGAAGCTTTCTTT
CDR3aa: CASRTSGTEAFF

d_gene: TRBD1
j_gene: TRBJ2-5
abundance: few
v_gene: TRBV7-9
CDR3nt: TGTGCCAGCAGCTTAGAGGGGACAGGGGGCGAGACCCAGTACTTC
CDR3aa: CASSLEGTGGETQYF

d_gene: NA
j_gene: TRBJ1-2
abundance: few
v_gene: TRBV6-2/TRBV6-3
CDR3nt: TGTGCCAGCAGTCGATCAGGGTATTCTAACTATGGCTACACCTTC
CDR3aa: CASSRSGYSNYGYTF

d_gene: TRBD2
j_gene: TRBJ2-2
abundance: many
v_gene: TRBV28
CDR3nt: TGTGCCAGCAAGGGGCGGGAGGGGAACACCGGGGAGCTGTTTTTT
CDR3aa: CASKGREGNTGELFF

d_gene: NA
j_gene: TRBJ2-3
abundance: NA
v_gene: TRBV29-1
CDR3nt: TGCAGCGTTGAAACCGAACGGGAGAACACAGATACGCAGTATTTT
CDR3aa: CSVETERENTDTQYF

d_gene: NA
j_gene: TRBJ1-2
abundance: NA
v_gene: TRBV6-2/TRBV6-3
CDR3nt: TGTGCCAGCACCAAGGAGGGGGGCTATGGCTACACCTTC
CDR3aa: CASTKEGGYGYTF

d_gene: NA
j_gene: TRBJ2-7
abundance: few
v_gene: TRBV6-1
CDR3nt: TGTGCCAGCAGGGCGGAAGGGACCGAGCAGTACTTC
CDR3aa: CASRAEGTEQYF

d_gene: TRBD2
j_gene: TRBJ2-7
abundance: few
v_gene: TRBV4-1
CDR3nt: TGCGCCAGCAGCCACATTAGCGGGAGAGTCCCCCGCGAGCAGTACTTC
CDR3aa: CASSHISGRVPREQYF

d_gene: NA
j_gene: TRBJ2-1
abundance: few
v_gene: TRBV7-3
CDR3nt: TGTGCCAGCAGCTTAGCTAGTTACAATAAGCAGTTCTTC
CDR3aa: CASSLASYNKQFF

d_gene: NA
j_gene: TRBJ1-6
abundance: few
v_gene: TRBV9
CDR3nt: TGTGCCAGCAGCGTAGAGGGGATTTCACCCCTCCACTTT
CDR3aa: CASSVEGISPLHF

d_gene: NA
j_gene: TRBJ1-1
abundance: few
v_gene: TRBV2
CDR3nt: TGTGCCAGCAGTGAAGCCCCAGGGGAGTCCGATGAAGCTTTCTTT
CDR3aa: CASSEAPGESDEAFF

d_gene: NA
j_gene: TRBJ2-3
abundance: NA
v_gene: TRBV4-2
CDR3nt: TGTGCCAGCAGCCAAGATCTTTCAGGTTCAGATACGCAGTATTTT
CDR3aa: CASSQDLSGSDTQYF

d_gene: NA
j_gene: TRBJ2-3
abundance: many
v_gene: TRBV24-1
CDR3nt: TGTGCCACCAGTGATTTGCGTGGTAGCGGTGAAACAGATACGCAGTATTTT
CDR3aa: CATSDLRGSGETDTQYF

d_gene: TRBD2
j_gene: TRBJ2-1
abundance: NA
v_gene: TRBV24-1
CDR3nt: TGTGCCACCAGTGAGATGTCGGGAGGGGGCAATGAGCAGTTCTTC
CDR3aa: CATSEMSGGGNEQFF

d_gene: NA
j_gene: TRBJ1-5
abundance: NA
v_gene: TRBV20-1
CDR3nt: TGCAGTGCTAGAGATCGGGGGGTCACCATCAATCAGCCCCAGCATTTT
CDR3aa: CSARDRGVTINQPQHF

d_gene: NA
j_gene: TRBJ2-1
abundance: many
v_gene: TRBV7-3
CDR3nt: TGTGCCAGCAGCTTAGGCGGCCTATCCTACAATGAGCAGTTCTTC
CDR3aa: CASSLGGLSYNEQFF

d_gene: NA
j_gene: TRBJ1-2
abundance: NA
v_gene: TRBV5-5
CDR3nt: TGTGCCAGCAGCACCACCGGGTTCGGCTACACCTTC
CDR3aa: CASSTTGFGYTF

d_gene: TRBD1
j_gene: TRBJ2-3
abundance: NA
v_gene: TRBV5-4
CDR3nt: TGTGCCAGCAGCCCCTCTCGCCAGGGGGGCACAGATACGCAGTATTTT
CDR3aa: CASSPSRQGGTDTQYF

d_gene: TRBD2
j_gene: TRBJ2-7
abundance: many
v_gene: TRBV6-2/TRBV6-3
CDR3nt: TGTGCCAGCACTACTAGCGGGAGGTCCTACGAGCAGTACTTC
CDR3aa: CASTTSGRSYEQYF

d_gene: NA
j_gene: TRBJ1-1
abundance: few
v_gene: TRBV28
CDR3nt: TGTGCCAGCAGTTTTAGGAATTGGGGCACTGAAGCTTTCTTT
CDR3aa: CASSFRNWGTEAFF